A single sample gave rise to the 14 T cell receptor beta chains below, sequenced in a study of lymphopenia after photon versus proton radiotherapy. Using immunoSEQ multiplex PCR, the repertoire was profiled, and TCRdb retains in-frame clones only, with some absent. Of 15,000 to 20,000 clones listed, around 85% were seen once; the top ten hold approximately 9.1%. The source material was peripheral blood, sampled from a patient treated with proton-based radiotherapy. Receptor source: a man aged 65 to 79 with pancreatic cancer.

V and J are TRBV27 and TRBJ2-3; D ambiguous. Trimming took off 1 base at V and 2 bases at J, with 10 bases between the two ends. Germline V CDR1 and CDR2: MNHEY, SMNVEV (reference sequence). This CDR3 region has 15 residues. In nucleotides, the CDR3 is TGTGCCAGCAGTTTATTGCCCGGAAACACAGATACGCAGTATTTT. Residues: CASSLLPGNTDTQYF.

The CDR3 protein is CASSLQGIGNNEQFF. CDR3 DNA sequence: TGTGCCAGCAGCCTACAGGGTATTGGGAACAATGAGCAGTTCTTC. V usage is TRBV11-2 and J usage is TRBJ2-1, with D possibly being TRBD1 (6 bases). The CDR3 is 15 amino acids. Germline V gene data show CDR1 as SGHAT and CDR2 as FQNNGV. Trimming pared 5 bases from V and 5 bases from J, leaving 16 bases between.

This chain connects TRBV15 to TRBJ2-5; possible D gene TRBD1, 6 bases. Near its end, the DNA agrees better with TRBJ2-7, so the J call may be wrong. The CDR3 covers 13 residues. In germline, CDR1 is LNHNV, CDR2 YYDKDF (reference sequence). CDR3: CATSRDLGGEQYF. The CDR3 DNA reads as TGTGCCACCAGCAGAGATCTAGGGGGCGAGCAGTACTTC.

This chain links TRBV6-5 with TRBJ2-7; maybe TRBD1 (6 bases). Trimming left V 4 bases short and J 7 bases short, with 23 bases between. Looked up from germline, CDR1 is MNHEY and CDR2 is SVGAGI. The CDR3 loop spans 16 amino acids. The CDR3 DNA reads TGTGCCAGCAGTTTTTCCAGGGGCCCTAGTAGGAGTGAGCAGTACTTC. Translation gives CASSFSRGPSRSEQYF.

The rearrangement links TRBV15 to TRBJ1-5; tentatively, D is TRBD1 (5 bases). The ends were cut back, 1 base at V and 0 bases at J, with 7 bases in the middle. The CDR3 runs to 15 residues. Germline V CDR1 and CDR2: LNHNV, YYDKDF (reference sequence). The CDR3, as DNA: TGTGCCACCAGCAGAGGGACACTTAGCAATCAGCCCCAGCATTTT. This gives the protein CATSRGTLSNQPQHF.

Note on this clone: This sample also contains other DNA sequences that code for the same CDR3. The chain combines TRBV11-2 with TRBJ1-2; D is ambiguous. Trimming pared 1 base from V and 6 bases from J, leaving 9 bases between. Germline CDR1 is SGHAT and CDR2 is FQNNGV. The CDR3 extends over 13 amino acids. The CDR3 sequence: CASSLGGTDGYTF. The CDR3 bases are TGTGCCAGCAGCTTAGGCGGCACCGATGGCTACACCTTC.

This clone came up a few times. This chain joins TRBV30 and TRBJ2-7; 9 nucleotides agree with TRBD2. The CDR3 is made up of 17 amino acids. The V gene's germline CDR1 is GTSNPN and CDR2 SVGIG (reference sequence). V dropped 2 bases and J dropped 2; count of bases not matched to a gene: 13. The CDR3: CAWSWRRSGGQTYEQYF. In DNA, the CDR3 is TGTGCCTGGAGTTGGCGGAGGAGCGGGGGGCAAACCTACGAGCAGTACTTC.

The chain is built from TRBV5-5 and TRBJ2-3; D call uncertain. CDR1 is SGHKS, CDR2 YYEKEE, per germline (reference sequence). Trimming took 4 bases from V and 6 from J, leaving 15 bases between them. The CDR3 runs to 14 residues. The CDR3 DNA reads TGTGCCAGCAGCCCCTCCGACCCCAGGGATACGCAGTATTTT. The encoded protein is CASSPSDPRDTQYF.

The V gene is TRBV10-1, the J gene TRBJ2-7; 7 bases are a match to TRBD1. Germline values: CDR1 WNHNN, CDR2 SYGVQD (reference sequence). The CDR3 covers 15 residues. J lost 3 bases, V lost 6 bases, and 11 bases had no gene match. CDR3 sequence reads: CASSLRQGRNYEQYF. The CDR3 nucleotides are TGCGCCAGCAGCTTGAGACAGGGCAGGAACTACGAGCAGTACTTC.

As DNA, the CDR3 is TGTGCCAGTGAGAAAGCCGGGACTAGCGTTTACAATGAGCAGTTCTTC. Protein product: CASEKAGTSVYNEQFF. The chain combines TRBV11-3 with TRBJ2-1, with 10 bases that match TRBD2. The CDR3 extends over 16 amino acids. The V gene's germline CDR1 is SGHNT and CDR2 YENEEA. With 9 bases clipped from V and 4 bases from J, the junction kept 12 bases outside the gene matches.

This chain connects TRBV6-6 to TRBJ2-2; 7 nucleotides align to TRBD2. The junction had 3 bases not matched to a gene; V was cut back by 2 bases and J by 6 bases. Germline V lookup: CDR1 MNHNY, CDR2 SVGAGI (reference sequence). CDR3 size: 14 residues. The CDR3 protein is CASSYLGGSGELFF. The CDR3 nucleotides are TGTGCCAGCAGTTACCTCGGGGGGTCCGGGGAGCTGTTTTTT.

The rearrangement joins TRBV2 to TRBJ2-5, with 11 bases identical to TRBD2. The CDR3 sequence is 17 residues long. Germline CDR1 SNHLY, CDR2 FYNNEI. With 4 bases clipped from V and 5 bases from J, the junction kept 12 bases outside the gene matches. CDR3 in amino acids: CASSVWSSGGVEETQYF. CDR3 DNA: TGTGCCAGCAGTGTGTGGAGTAGCGGGGGGGTTGAGGAGACCCAGTACTTC.

Concerning this clone itself: The germline gene is not matched at one end of the junction; a read error may be the cause. The chain carries TRBV9 and TRBJ1-1; no clear D gene. Per germline, CDR1 SGDLS and CDR2 YYNGEE. The CDR3 is 14 amino acids. Here the CDR3 reads CASSRQQEHTEAFF. The CDR3 DNA follows: TGTGCCAGCAGCCGCCAGCAAGAACACACCGAAGCTTTCTTT.

V gene TRBV7-9 combines with J gene TRBJ2-5, with 11 positions matching TRBD2. V trimming: 5 bases; J trimming: 7 bases; junction bases outside the gene matches: 12. Germline assignment: CDR1 SEHNR and CDR2 FQNEAQ (reference sequence). The CDR3 spans 16 residues. The CDR3 DNA reads TGTGCCAGCAGCCCAGTAGCGGGAGGGCCGGGGCGGACCCAGTACTTC. This codes for CASSPVAGGPGRTQYF.